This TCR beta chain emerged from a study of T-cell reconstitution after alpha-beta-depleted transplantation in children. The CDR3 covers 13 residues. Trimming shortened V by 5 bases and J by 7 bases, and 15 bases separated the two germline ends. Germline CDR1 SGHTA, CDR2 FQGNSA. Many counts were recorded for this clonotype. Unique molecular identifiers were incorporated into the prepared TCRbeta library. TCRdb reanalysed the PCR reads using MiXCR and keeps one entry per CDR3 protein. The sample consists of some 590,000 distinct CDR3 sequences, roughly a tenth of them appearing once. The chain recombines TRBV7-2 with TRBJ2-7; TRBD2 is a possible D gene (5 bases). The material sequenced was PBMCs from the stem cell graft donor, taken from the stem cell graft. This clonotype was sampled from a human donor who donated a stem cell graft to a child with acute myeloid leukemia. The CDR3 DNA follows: TGTGCCAGCAGCGAACACCTTGGCGGGGAGCAGTACTTC. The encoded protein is CASSEHLGGEQYF.